The 28 T cell receptor beta chains given below trace back to one sample, sequenced in a study of blood T cell repertoires in COVID-19. Assay: immunoSEQ multiplex PCR; the TCRdb copy retains only in-frame clones and omits some. This table has a few hundred thousand clones, approximately 86% appearing once. What was sequenced was peripheral blood. These receptors were collected from an elderly woman with acute or convalescent COVID-19.

This clone turned up a few times. This rearrangement joins TRBV19 to TRBJ1-2; the match to TRBD1 covers 7 bases. Germline CDR1 and CDR2: LNHDA and SQIVND (reference sequence). The CDR3 is 15 residues long. J gave up 7 bases and V 4 bases, and 12 bases lay outside the gene matches. The CDR3: CASSTYIDRVSGYTF. CDR3 DNA: TGTGCCAGTAGTACTTATATCGACAGGGTTAGTGGCTACACCTTC.

The chain combines TRBV6-5 with TRBJ1-2, with D tentatively TRBD1 (5 bases). The CDR3 spans 16 residues. The germline V gene has CDR1 MNHEY and CDR2 SVGAGI. Trimming removed 0 bases at V and 4 bases at J, with 15 bases between. This CDR3 is CASSYSTGRVGYGYTF. The DNA for the CDR3 is TGTGCCAGCAGTTACTCTACGGGCAGGGTCGGCTATGGCTACACCTTC.

Worth noting for this clone: Germline is not matched at one junction end, which may reflect a read error. The V call is TRBV7-2, the J call TRBJ2-5, with TRBD1 matching over 9 bases. This CDR3 contains 15 residues. In germline, CDR1 is SGHTA, CDR2 FQGNSA. The CDR3: CASSSNTGGQQTQYF. In DNA form, the CDR3 reads TGTGCCAGCAGTTCAAATACAGGGGGCCAACAGACCCAGTACTTC.

The rearrangement uses TRBV15 and TRBJ1-6; 9 bases are a match to TRBD1. V lost 5 bases to trimming and J lost 9 bases; unmatched junction nucleotides: 5. Germline CDR1 is LNHNV and CDR2 is YYDKDF (reference sequence). The CDR3 extends over 14 amino acids. CDR3 nucleotides: TGTGCCACCAGCCCTCGGACAGGGGTTTCACCCCTCCACTTT. Translation: CATSPRTGVSPLHF.

The table lists this clone with a few counts. The chain recombines TRBV4-1 with TRBJ1-6; D remains unclear. The CDR3 sequence is 16 residues long. V was cut by 1 base and J by 3 bases, with 10 bases left in between. Germline lookup yields CDR1 MGHRA and CDR2 YSYEKL. The CDR3 nucleotides read TGCGCCAGCAGCCAAGGGGAGGCTGACTATAATTCACCCCTCCACTTT. Its translation: CASSQGEADYNSPLHF.

The genes are TRBV4-1 and TRBJ2-3; no firm D call. The V gene's germline CDR1 is MGHRA and CDR2 YSYEKL. The V gene lost 0 bases and the J gene lost 2 bases, with 6 bases spanning the gap. This CDR3 has 14 amino acids. The CDR3 DNA follows: TGCGCCAGCAGCCAAGACTCGGTCACAGATACGCAGTATTTT. It yields the protein CASSQDSVTDTQYF.

The genes are TRBV6-2 or TRBV6-3 and TRBJ2-7, with TRBD1 matching 9 bases. V gave up 6 bases and J gave up 2 bases; unmatched junction bases: 8. The CDR3 spans 15 residues. Germline V CDR1 and CDR2: MNHEY, SVGEGT. The CDR3 region is CASSLGQGPTYEQYF. CDR3 nucleotide sequence: TGTGCCAGCAGCCTAGGACAGGGGCCTACCTACGAGCAGTACTTC.

The chain links TRBV5-5 to TRBJ1-2, with D possibly matching TRBD1 (6 bases). Germline CDR1 is SGHKS and CDR2 is YYEKEE (reference sequence). The V end lost 2 bases, the J end lost 7 bases, and 15 bases lay between the germline ends. The CDR3 covers 14 residues. The CDR3 DNA sequence: TGTGCCAGCAGCTTACCCAGGGGAGAGGGTGGCTACACCTTC. Protein sequence: CASSLPRGEGGYTF.

This rearrangement joins TRBV27 to TRBJ2-1, with a weak D call TRBD2 (6 bases). Germline values: CDR1 MNHEY, CDR2 SMNVEV (reference sequence). This CDR3 is built from 20 residues. V dropped 7 bases and J dropped 0 bases, with 28 bases sitting between them. CDR3 region: CASMMEGTVDFQSSYNEQFF. CDR3 coding DNA: TGTGCCAGCATGATGGAGGGGACCGTAGATTTTCAGAGCTCCTACAATGAGCAGTTCTTC.

This sequence joins TRBV11-2 and TRBJ1-4; D is perhaps TRBD1 (5 bases). V was trimmed by 8 bases and J by 7 bases, leaving 14 bases between them. CDR1 and CDR2 (germline): SGHAT, FQNNGV. This CDR3 is built from 13 residues. Here the CDR3 reads CASGPFGGEKLFF. CDR3 in DNA: TGTGCCAGCGGGCCCTTCGGGGGTGAAAAACTGTTTTTT.

The chain has TRBV12-3 or TRBV12-4 and TRBJ2-1, with TRBD2 identical over 9 bases. The CDR3 consists of 13 residues. J gave up 5 bases and V 10 bases, and 6 bases lay outside the gene matches. CDR3 sequence: CATGGGADNEQFF. CDR3 coding DNA: TGTGCCACCGGCGGGGGGGCGGACAATGAGCAGTTCTTC.

The V and J genes are TRBV9 and TRBJ2-3, with 9 bases fitting TRBD2. Germline V gene data show CDR1 as SGDLS and CDR2 as YYNGEE. The CDR3 sequence is 18 residues long. The V segment lost 4 bases and the J segment 3 bases; nucleotides outside the gene matches: 15. CDR3 coding DNA: TGTGCCAGCAGCTCCCTTAGCGGGGGCCGACAGGCGACAGATACGCAGTATTTT. Amino acid sequence: CASSSLSGGRQATDTQYF.

Worth noting for this clone: At the DNA level, this CDR3 is encoded by other sequences in the same sample as well. This chain joins TRBV11-3 and TRBJ1-1; D is ambiguous. The CDR3 length is 13 residues. Deletions cut 1 base from V and 5 bases from J, with 8 bases between. In germline, CDR1 is SGHNT, CDR2 YENEEA. DNA of the CDR3: TGTGCCAGCAGCTTAGTCGGCGGAACTGAAGCTTTCTTT. Protein sequence: CASSLVGGTEAFF.

V is TRBV3-1 (or the pseudogene TRBV3-2) and J is TRBJ2-3; TRBD2 matches at 14 bases. The J segment lost 9 bases and the V segment lost 3 bases, leaving 5 bases of the junction unmatched. The CDR3 consists of 15 residues. Per germline, CDR1 LGHDT and CDR2 YNNKEL (reference sequence). The CDR3 sequence is CASSQTSGGAGTQYF. CDR3 DNA: TGTGCCAGCAGCCAGACTAGCGGGGGGGCGGGGACGCAGTATTTT.

The chain joins TRBV4-3 to TRBJ2-2; D ambiguous. The germline CDR1 and CDR2 sequences are LGHNA and YSLEER. The V end lost 0 bases, the J end lost 1 base, and 9 bases lay between the germline ends. The length of the CDR3 is 16 residues. The CDR3, as DNA: TGCGCCAGCAGCCAAGATGCGAATTGGAACACCGGGGAGCTGTTTTTT. Translated: CASSQDANWNTGELFF.

The genes are TRBV7-2 and TRBJ2-1, with 8 bases fitting TRBD1. This CDR3 has 17 amino acids. With 4 bases clipped from V and 3 bases from J, the junction kept 11 bases outside the gene matches. Germline V gives CDR1 SGHTA, CDR2 FQGNSA. The CDR3 nucleotides read TGTGCCAGCAGCTCCCGGGCGGAGGGACAGGTCTACAATGAGCAGTTCTTC. It yields the protein CASSSRAEGQVYNEQFF.

This chain joins TRBV4-2 and TRBJ2-7; no clear D. V lost 4 bases and J 1 base, leaving 14 bases between the germline ends. Looked up from germline, CDR1 is LGHNA and CDR2 is YNFKEQ. This CDR3 spans 15 amino acids. CDR3 sequence (DNA): TGTGCCAGCAGCCCTACTCGGTCTCGTTCCTACGAGCAGTACTTC. Protein: CASSPTRSRSYEQYF.

The V gene is TRBV6-2 or TRBV6-3, the J gene TRBJ1-6; D might be TRBD1 (5 bases). Germline V gene data show CDR1 as MNHEY and CDR2 as SVGEGT. The V gene lost 4 bases and the J gene lost 7 bases, with 11 bases spanning the gap. CDR3 length: 14 residues. CDR3 protein: CASSSTGGNSPLHF. CDR3 in DNA: TGTGCCAGCAGTTCTACGGGGGGAAATTCACCCCTCCACTTT.

This clone has more than one count but fewer than ten. J is TRBJ1-6 and V is TRBV25-1, with 9 bases lining up with TRBD1. The length of the CDR3 is 14 residues. J was trimmed by 8 bases and V by 6 bases; bases with no gene match: 5. From germline, CDR1 is MGHDK and CDR2 SYGVNS. CDR3 in amino acids: CASREDRGYSPLHF. The CDR3 DNA follows: TGTGCCAGCAGGGAGGACAGGGGATATTCACCCCTCCACTTT. Combining the CDR3 with reference TRBV25-1 and TRBJ1-6 gives the whole variable domain EADIYQTPRYLVIGTGKKITLECSQTMGHDKMYWYQQDPGMELHLIHYSYGVNSTEKGDLSSESTVSRIRTEHFPLTLESARPSHTSQYLCASREDRGYSPLHFGNGTRLTVT.

V is TRBV27 and J is TRBJ1-2, with D possibly being TRBD1 (5 bases). Germline V gives CDR1 MNHEY, CDR2 SMNVEV (reference sequence). Trimming left V 4 bases short and J 4 bases short, with 19 bases between. This CDR3 region has 16 residues. For the CDR3, the DNA is TGTGCCAGCAGTTCTTACGGCTTGACAGCTAGCTATGGCTACACCTTC. This translates into CASSSYGLTASYGYTF.

The chain is built from TRBV11-2 and TRBJ2-7; 9 nucleotides align to TRBD2. CDR1 and CDR2 from the germline V gene are SGHAT and FQNNGV. The V gene end was trimmed by 1 base and the J gene end by 7 bases; junction bases not matched to a gene: 11. This CDR3 is 16 amino acids long. The CDR3 spells CASSLVGRGGPIEQYF. CDR3 nucleotide sequence: TGTGCCAGCAGCTTAGTTGGGCGGGGGGGCCCGATAGAGCAGTACTTC. The variable domain in full, completed from reference TRBV11-2 and TRBJ2-7, reads EAGVAQSPRYKIIEKRQSVAFWCNPISGHATLYWYQQILGQGPKLLIQFQNNGVVDDSQLPKDRFSAERLKGVDSTLKIQPAKLEDSAVYLCASSLVGRGGPIEQYFGPGTRLTVT.

The rearrangement links TRBV15 to TRBJ1-1; possible D gene TRBD1, 5 bases. The CDR3 runs to 15 residues. Germline CDR1 is LNHNV and CDR2 is YYDKDF (reference sequence). Trimming took off 4 bases at V and 0 bases at J, with 12 bases between the two ends. CDR3: CATSNQARVNTEAFF. The CDR3 DNA is TGTGCCACCAGCAACCAGGCCAGGGTGAACACTGAAGCTTTCTTT.

As DNA, the CDR3 is TGTGCCAGTAGGGCCGGGACAGGTGAAAACTATGGCTACACCTTC. It yields the protein CASRAGTGENYGYTF. V gene TRBV19 combines with J gene TRBJ1-2; 8 bases agree with TRBD1. CDR3 length equals 15 residues. V lost 6 bases to trimming and J lost 2 bases; unmatched junction nucleotides: 8. Per germline, CDR1 LNHDA and CDR2 SQIVND (reference sequence).

V gene TRBV5-4 combines with J gene TRBJ2-3; 11 bases line up with TRBD1. The CDR3 consists of 15 residues. Germline values: CDR1 SGHNT, CDR2 YYREEE (reference sequence). The trim removed 3 bases at V and 4 bases at J, leaving 4 bases unmatched. This chain's CDR3 is CASSWDRGVADTQYF. CDR3 in DNA: TGTGCCAGCAGCTGGGACAGGGGGGTCGCAGATACGCAGTATTTT.

This chain uses TRBV6-2 or TRBV6-3 with TRBJ2-7, with 8 nucleotides matching TRBD2. V gave up 5 bases and J gave up 0 bases; unmatched junction bases: 6. The CDR3 length is 15 residues. CDR1 and CDR2 from the germline V gene are MNHEY and SVGEGT. The CDR3 reads CASSPSGGLSYEQYF. The CDR3, as DNA: TGTGCCAGCAGTCCCTCGGGGGGGCTCTCCTACGAGCAGTACTTC.

The chain links TRBV18 to TRBJ1-1, with 9 bases that match TRBD1. The germline V gene has CDR1 KGHSH and CDR2 LQKENI. The V gene end was trimmed by 0 bases and the J gene end by 2 bases; junction bases not matched to a gene: 1. There are 15 residues in the CDR3. CDR3 DNA sequence: TGTGCCAGCTCACCACCGGGACAGGGAAACACTGAAGCTTTCTTT. Translation gives CASSPPGQGNTEAFF.

The chain couples TRBV4-3 to TRBJ1-2; 8 nucleotides match TRBD1. CDR3 size: 14 residues. Germline V lookup: CDR1 LGHNA, CDR2 YSLEER. V lost 3 bases and J lost 7; bases outside the gene matches: 7. DNA for the CDR3: TGCGCCAGCAGCCATGGGACAGGACCTATTGGCTACACCTTC. Translation: CASSHGTGPIGYTF.

The chain combines TRBV28 with TRBJ2-1; 7 positions match TRBD1. The CDR3 has 13 amino acids. V was pared by 2 bases and J by 12 bases, with 7 bases of the junction left unmatched. Germline V gene sequence: CDR1 MDHEN, CDR2 SYDVKM. The CDR3 bases are TGTGCCAGCAGTTTACAAGGGGGCTTTCGGCAGTTCTTC. Its protein is CASSLQGGFRQFF.